These 15 T cell receptor beta chains were sequenced from one sample in a study of blood T cell repertoires in COVID-19. Only in-frame clones appear in the TCRdb table, and some are missing; sequencing was by immunoSEQ multiplex PCR. The sample holds about 300,000 clones; 85% are singletons and the top ten take under 2%. Source material: PBMCs or T cells enriched from blood (not recorded which). The receptors come from a woman under 40 who had been exposed to COVID-19.

This clone was detected only a few times. This chain links TRBV2 with TRBJ2-3, with 8 bases identical to TRBD2. Germline CDR1 SNHLY, CDR2 FYNNEI. The ends lost 11 bases at V and 5 bases at J; junction bases unmatched: 9. This CDR3 region has 13 residues. CDR3: CASISGAKDTQYF. In DNA form, the CDR3 reads TGTGCCTCAATTAGCGGGGCCAAAGATACGCAGTATTTT.

This chain connects TRBV4-1 to TRBJ1-2; D ambiguous. V gave up 0 bases and J gave up 6 bases, with 11 bases separating them. CDR1 is MGHRA and CDR2 is YSYEKL in the germline V gene. This CDR3 comprises 14 residues. CDR3 sequence reads: CASSQDRLGDGYTF. CDR3 sequence (DNA): TGCGCCAGCAGCCAAGACAGGCTCGGGGATGGCTACACCTTC.

The chain is built from TRBV7-2 and TRBJ2-7, with D perhaps matching TRBD2 (6 bases). The ends were cut back, 1 base at V and 2 bases at J, with 12 bases in the middle. The CDR3 loop spans 15 amino acids. The V gene's germline CDR1 is SGHTA and CDR2 FQGNSA. CDR3 DNA sequence: TGTGCCAGCAGCTTAGTTTCGGGGGAGACCTACGAGCAGTACTTC. As protein: CASSLVSGETYEQYF.

V is TRBV3-1 (or the pseudogene TRBV3-2) and J is TRBJ1-1; D perhaps matches TRBD1 (5 bases). The length of the CDR3 is 15 residues. The germline V gene has CDR1 LGHDT and CDR2 YNNKEL (reference sequence). V lost 4 bases to trimming and J lost 3 bases, with 15 bases between them. The CDR3 protein is CASSPIGQGDTEAFF. Here the CDR3 DNA reads TGTGCCAGCAGCCCTATCGGTCAGGGTGACACTGAAGCTTTCTTT.

The V gene is TRBV24-1, the J gene TRBJ1-1; 7 nucleotides line up with TRBD1. Trimming cost V 8 bases and J 4 bases; bases outside gene matches: 9. Germline V CDR1 and CDR2: KGHDR, SFDVKD. This CDR3 has 14 amino acids. CDR3 coding DNA: TGTGCCACCAATTACAGGGGTAGAGTCACTGAAGCTTTCTTT. It is translated as CATNYRGRVTEAFF.

This rearrangement joins TRBV28 to TRBJ2-7; possibly TRBD2 for D (6 bases). Germline V gene sequence: CDR1 MDHEN, CDR2 SYDVKM. The V and J ends lost 3 bases and 2 bases respectively, with 14 bases between them. The CDR3 is made up of 15 amino acids. CDR3 protein: CASSLIGGGAYEQYF. The CDR3, as DNA: TGTGCCAGCAGTTTGATCGGGGGTGGGGCCTACGAGCAGTACTTC.

The V call is TRBV4-1, the J call TRBJ1-1, with TRBD1 identical over 11 bases. The CDR3 length is 16 residues. V lost 2 bases and J lost 4; bases outside the gene matches: 6. Germline V gene lookup returns CDR1 MGHRA and CDR2 YSYEKL. The CDR3: CASSQTGQGALTEAFF. In DNA, the CDR3 is TGCGCCAGCAGCCAAACCGGACAGGGGGCTCTCACTGAAGCTTTCTTT.

The chain combines TRBV19 with TRBJ2-3; 9 bases align to TRBD1. Losses at the gene ends were 9 bases for V and 2 bases for J; bases not matched to a gene: 9. This CDR3 is built from 15 residues. Germline CDR1 LNHDA, CDR2 SQIVND (reference sequence). CDR3 protein: CARRTRDRDTDTQYF. CDR3 bases: TGTGCCAGAAGGACCCGGGACAGGGACACAGATACGCAGTATTTT.

The gene calls are TRBV7-2 and TRBJ2-3; D is perhaps TRBD1 (5 bases). Trimming took off 0 bases at V and 1 base at J, with 8 bases between the two ends. There are 15 residues in the CDR3. Germline lookup yields CDR1 SGHTA and CDR2 FQGNSA. CDR3 DNA sequence: TGTGCCAGCAGCTTAGCGGGGCCTCGCACAGATACGCAGTATTTT. The encoded protein is CASSLAGPRTDTQYF.

The gene calls are TRBV6-5 and TRBJ1-2, with 7 bases identical to TRBD1. The CDR3 spans 13 residues. The V gene's germline CDR1 is MNHEY and CDR2 SVGAGI. The V segment lost 2 bases and the J segment 8 bases; nucleotides outside the gene matches: 5. In DNA form, the CDR3 reads TGTGCCAGCAGTTACGACAGGGTAAAGGGCTACACCTTC. This codes for CASSYDRVKGYTF.

V and J are TRBV19 and TRBJ1-2; 9 bases line up with TRBD1. This CDR3 is built from 13 residues. The V gene's germline CDR1 is LNHDA and CDR2 SQIVND (reference sequence). The trim removed 6 bases at V and 6 bases at J, leaving 5 bases unmatched. CDR3 in DNA: TGTGCCAGTAGCGACAGGGGGGGAGATGGCTACACCTTC. Protein sequence: CASSDRGGDGYTF.

The chain carries TRBV11-2 and TRBJ2-7; D uncertain. Germline-derived CDR1 and CDR2 are SGHAT and FQNNGV. CDR3 length: 14 residues. The V gene lost 0 bases and the J gene lost 5 bases, with 11 bases spanning the gap. CDR3: CASSLERVLDEQYF. The CDR3, as DNA: TGTGCCAGCAGCTTAGAACGAGTCCTAGACGAGCAGTACTTC.

This chain uses TRBV15 with TRBJ2-2; 10 bases fit TRBD2. Per the germline V gene, CDR1 is LNHNV and CDR2 is YYDKDF (reference sequence). Trimming removed 1 base from V and 3 bases from J; junction bases left unmatched: 2. The CDR3 has 16 residues. This CDR3 is CATSRGAGGYTGELFF. The CDR3 DNA reads as TGTGCCACCAGCAGAGGAGCGGGGGGGTACACCGGGGAGCTGTTTTTT.

The CDR3, as DNA: TGTGCCAGCAGTGACGGTAGCGGGAGCTACAATGAGCAGTTCTTC. Translation: CASSDGSGSYNEQFF. This rearrangement joins TRBV2 to TRBJ2-1, with 9 positions matching TRBD2. The germline gives CDR1 SNHLY, CDR2 FYNNEI. V was pared by 3 bases and J by 3 bases, with 3 bases of the junction left unmatched. The length of the CDR3 is 15 residues.

Comment on this clone: Being one base from a much bigger clone, this may be a read error. The chain links TRBV14 to TRBJ1-6; 7 bases agree with TRBD1. The J segment lost 7 bases and the V segment lost 4 bases, leaving 4 bases of the junction unmatched. Germline assignment: CDR1 SGHDN and CDR2 FVKESK. CDR3 length: 14 residues. CDR3 in DNA: TGTGCCAGCAGCCCCGGGACAGCCAATTCACCCCTCCACTTT. Its protein product is CASSPGTANSPLHF.